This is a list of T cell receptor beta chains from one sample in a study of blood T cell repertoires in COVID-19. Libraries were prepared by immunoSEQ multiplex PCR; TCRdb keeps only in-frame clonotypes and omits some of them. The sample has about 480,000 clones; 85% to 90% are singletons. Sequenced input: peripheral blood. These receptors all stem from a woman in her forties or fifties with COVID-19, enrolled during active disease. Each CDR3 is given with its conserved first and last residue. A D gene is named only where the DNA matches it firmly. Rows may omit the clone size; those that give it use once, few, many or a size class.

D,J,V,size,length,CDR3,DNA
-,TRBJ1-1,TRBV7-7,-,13,CASSLDLAGEAFF,TGTGCCAGCAGCTTAGACCTGGCGGGGGAAGCTTTCTTT
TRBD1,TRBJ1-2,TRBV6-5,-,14,CASRRSGTEYGYTF,TGTGCCAGCAGACGATCCGGGACAGAGTATGGCTACACCTTC
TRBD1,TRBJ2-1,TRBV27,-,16,CASSLSWDSWVHEQFF,TGTGCCAGCAGTTTATCGTGGGACAGCTGGGTCCATGAGCAGTTCTTC
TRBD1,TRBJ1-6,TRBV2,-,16,CASRGGTGGANSPLHF,TGTGCCAGCAGGGGAGGGACAGGGGGCGCGAATTCACCCCTCCACTTT
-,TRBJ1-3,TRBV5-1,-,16,CASSAGDILTGNTIYF,TGCGCCAGCAGCGCGGGGGACATCCTTACTGGAAACACCATATATTTT
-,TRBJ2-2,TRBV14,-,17,CASSQDLAGAHTGELFF,TGTGCCAGCAGCCAAGATCTTGCGGGGGCGCACACCGGGGAGCTGTTTTTT
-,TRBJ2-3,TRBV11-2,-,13,CASSEQGTDTQYF,TGTGCCAGCAGCGAACAGGGCACAGATACGCAGTATTTT
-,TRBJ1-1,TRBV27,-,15,CASRIIGGGDTEAFF,TGTGCCAGCAGGATCATAGGGGGTGGCGACACTGAAGCTTTCTTT
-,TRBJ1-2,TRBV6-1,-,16,CASSEALRGWSSGYTF,TGTGCCAGCAGTGAAGCGCTTAGGGGTTGGTCGAGTGGCTACACCTTC
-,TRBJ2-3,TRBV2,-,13,CASSPTRGDTQYF,TGTGCCAGCAGTCCCACTCGGGGAGATACGCAGTATTTT
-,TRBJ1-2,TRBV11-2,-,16,CASSLTLRPEDYGYSF,TGTGCCAGCAGCTTAACTCTACGACCCGAAGACTATGGCTACTCCTTC
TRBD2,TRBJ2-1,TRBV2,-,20,CASSEALPRTSGGAYAEQFF,TGTGCCAGCAGTGAAGCGCTTCCTAGGACTAGCGGGGGGGCCTATGCTGAGCAGTTCTTC
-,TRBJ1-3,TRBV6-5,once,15,CASSKTGKTGNTIYF,TGTGCCAGCAGTAAAACCGGGAAAACTGGAAACACCATATATTTT
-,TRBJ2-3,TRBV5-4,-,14,CASSYGISTDTQYF,TGTGCCAGCAGCTACGGGATCAGCACAGATACGCAGTATTTT
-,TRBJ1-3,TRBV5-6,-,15,CALFRRADSGNTIYF,TGTGCCCTATTCCGCAGGGCTGACTCTGGAAACACCATATATTTT
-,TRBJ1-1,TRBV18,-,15,CASSPPVGAGTEAFF,TGTGCCAGCTCACCACCGGTAGGGGCAGGGACTGAAGCTTTCTTT
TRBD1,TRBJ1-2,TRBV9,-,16,CASSEPRTGAIHGYTF,TGTGCCAGCAGCGAGCCCCGGACAGGGGCAATACATGGCTACACCTTC
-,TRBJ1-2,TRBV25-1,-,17,CASSDPTEDLGNYGYTF,TGTGCCAGCAGTGACCCGACAGAGGACCTGGGTAACTATGGCTACACCTTC
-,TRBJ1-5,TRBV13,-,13,CASSLGRAQPQHF,TGTGCCAGCAGCTTGGGCAGGGCTCAGCCCCAGCATTTT
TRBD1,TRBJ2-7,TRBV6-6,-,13,CASIDRVKYEQYF,TGTGCCAGCATTGACAGGGTTAAGTACGAGCAGTACTTC
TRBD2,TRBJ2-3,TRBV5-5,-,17,CASSPGSSGGITDTQYF,TGTGCCAGCAGCCCTGGGAGTAGCGGGGGGATCACAGATACGCAGTATTTT
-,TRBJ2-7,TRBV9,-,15,CASSVGGQGSYEQYF,TGTGCCAGCAGCGTAGGGGGTCAGGGTTCCTACGAGCAGTACTTC
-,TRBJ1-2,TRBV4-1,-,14,CASRRGLSNYGYTF,TGCGCCAGCCGCCGGGGGCTTAGTAACTATGGCTACACCTTC
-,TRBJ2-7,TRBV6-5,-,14,CASASLGARTEQYF,TGTGCCAGCGCCTCTTTGGGGGCTAGAACCGAGCAGTACTTC
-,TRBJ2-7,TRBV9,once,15,CASSVGGTGTGEQYF,TGTGCCAGCAGCGTAGGGGGAACAGGGACGGGAGAGCAGTACTTC
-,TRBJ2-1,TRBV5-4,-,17,CASSPTPSGLIYNEQFF,TGTGCCAGCAGCCCCACACCGAGCGGGTTGATATACAATGAGCAGTTCTTC
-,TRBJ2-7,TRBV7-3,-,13,CASSLTVAYEQYF,TGTGCCAGCAGCTTAACCGTAGCCTACGAGCAGTACTTC
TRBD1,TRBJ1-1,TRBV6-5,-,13,CASLTGGRTEAFF,TGTGCCAGCCTAACAGGGGGACGAACTGAAGCTTTCTTT
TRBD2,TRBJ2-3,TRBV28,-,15,CASSSPGLGLDTQYF,TGTGCCAGCAGCTCCCCCGGACTAGGGTTGGATACGCAGTATTTT
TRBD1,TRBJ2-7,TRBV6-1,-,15,CASSEAATGYYEQYF,TGTGCCAGCAGTGAAGCTGCGACAGGGTACTACGAGCAGTACTTC
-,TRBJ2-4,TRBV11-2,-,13,CASSPITKNIQYF,TGTGCCAGCAGCCCTATTACCAAAAACATTCAGTACTTC
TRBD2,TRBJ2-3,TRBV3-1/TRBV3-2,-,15,CASSPELAGGGTQYF,TGTGCCAGCAGCCCCGAACTAGCGGGGGGTGGTACGCAGTATTTT